These 30 T cell receptor beta chains came from one sample sequenced in a study of response to subunit inactivated influenza vaccine. In TCRdb, the RT-PCR reads were re-called with MiXCR into one record per CDR3 protein. The repertoire includes approximately 500,000 distinct CDR3 sequences, 13% of them detected once, and around 13% sits in the top ten. The sample consisted of PBMCs from blood, taken 45 days after vaccination. These receptors all come from a man in his forties or fifties who received an inactivated influenza vaccine.

J is TRBJ2-1 and V is TRBV9, with a possible D match to TRBD2 (5 bases). The V end lost 2 bases, the J end lost 6 bases, and 12 bases lay between the germline ends. The V gene's germline CDR1 is SGDLS and CDR2 YYNGEE. CDR3 length: 14 residues. CDR3 nucleotide sequence: TGTGCCAGCAGCGTGTCTAGCTCCCCCAATGAGCAGTTCTTC. Translating it yields CASSVSSSPNEQFF. Complete variable domain (other parts from reference TRBV9 and TRBJ2-1): DSGVTQTPKHLITATGQRVTLRCSPRSGDLSVYWYQQSLDQGLQFLIQYYNGEERAKGNILERFSAQQFPDLHSELNLSSLELGDSALYFCASSVSSSPNEQFFGPGTRLTVL.

This clonotype has only a few counts. The chain carries TRBV28 and TRBJ2-3; D remains ambiguous. Per germline, CDR1 MDHEN and CDR2 SYDVKM. Trimming stripped 7 bases from V and 0 bases from J, with 14 bases between. The CDR3 is 15 residues long. CDR3 sequence reads: CASTLTGRSTDTQYF. CDR3 sequence (DNA): TGTGCCAGCACCCTGACCGGACGCAGCACAGATACGCAGTATTTT.

This clonotype showed up many times. This chain uses TRBV29-1 with TRBJ2-1; 11 nucleotides match TRBD2. The germline V gene encodes CDR1 SQVTM and CDR2 ANQGSEA. V trimming: 0 bases; J trimming: 7 bases; junction bases outside the gene matches: 11. The CDR3 extends over 17 amino acids. The CDR3 loop reads CSVEDLLTSGVGNEQFF. The DNA of the CDR3 is TGCAGCGTTGAAGATCTTTTGACTAGCGGGGTGGGGAATGAGCAGTTCTTC.

The chain is built from TRBV3-1 and TRBJ2-1, with TRBD1 matching 8 bases. The CDR3 loop spans 17 amino acids. Germline trimming cut 0 bases from V and 3 bases from J; bases unmatched to any gene: 7. Germline V gene lookup returns CDR1 LGHDT and CDR2 YNNKEL (reference sequence). The CDR3 DNA sequence: TGTGCCAGCAGCCAAGACGTCACAGGGGGGCGCTACAATGAGCAGTTCTTC. Its translation: CASSQDVTGGRYNEQFF.

This clonotype was detected many times. The chain joins TRBV24-1 to TRBJ2-3; TRBD2 matches at 15 bases. CDR1 KGHDR and CDR2 SFDVKD come from the germline V gene. CDR3 length: 17 residues. Trimming at V came to 4 bases and at J to 6 bases, leaving 7 bases not matched to a gene. The CDR3 spells CATSDPLGLAGGDTQYF. The CDR3 bases are TGTGCCACCAGTGACCCACTGGGACTAGCGGGGGGCGATACGCAGTATTTT.

This clonotype has ten or more counts. The chain links TRBV4-2 to TRBJ2-2; D is uncertain. This CDR3 spans 14 amino acids. The germline gives CDR1 LGHNA, CDR2 YNFKEQ. Trimming pared 4 bases from V and 2 bases from J, leaving 8 bases between. The DNA of the CDR3 is TGTGCCAGCAGCCCGGAGATAAACACCGGGGAGCTGTTTTTT. Amino acids: CASSPEINTGELFF.

This clonotype was recorded a few times. The rearrangement uses TRBV10-2 and TRBJ1-5; the D gene is possibly TRBD1 (5 bases). The CDR3 is 14 amino acids. V dropped 3 bases and J dropped 4 bases, with 10 bases sitting between them. Germline V gene data show CDR1 as WSHSY and CDR2 as SAAADI. The CDR3: CASSEGDGNQPQHF. CDR3 nucleotide sequence: TGCGCCAGCAGTGAAGGGGACGGGAATCAGCCCCAGCATTTT.

This clonotype occurred a few times. The CDR3 is CASSSYLLAGEDTQYF. The CDR3 DNA is TGCGCCAGCAGCTCATATCTACTAGCCGGGGAGGATACGCAGTATTTT. The chain couples TRBV5-1 to TRBJ2-3; maybe TRBD2 (6 bases). V lost 3 bases to trimming and J lost 6 bases, with 20 bases between them. The CDR3 runs to 16 residues. Germline CDR1 SGHRS, CDR2 YFSETQ.

This clonotype was observed a few times. A junction end diverges from the germline sequence, so it may reflect a read error. J is TRBJ2-7 and V is TRBV5-1; D is perhaps TRBD2 (7 bases). Per germline, CDR1 SGHRS and CDR2 YFSETQ. The CDR3 extends over 10 amino acids. The CDR3 region has the DNA TGCGCCAGATCCAAGGGGGAGGGGGGCTTC. It is translated as CARSKGEGGF.

V and J are TRBV28 and TRBJ2-7, with 8 bases lining up with TRBD2. Per the germline V gene, CDR1 is MDHEN and CDR2 is SYDVKM. This CDR3 has 14 amino acids. With V trimmed by 7 bases and J by 2 bases, 7 bases remained unmatched. The CDR3 coding sequence is TGTGCCAGCAACACCGTAGCGGGAACCTACGAGCAGTACTTC. This encodes CASNTVAGTYEQYF.

This clonotype occurred a few times. The chain combines TRBV5-1 with TRBJ2-3; D unclear. Looked up from germline, CDR1 is SGHRS and CDR2 is YFSETQ. There are 13 residues in the CDR3. Trimming took off 7 bases at V and 3 bases at J, with 12 bases between the two ends. The CDR3 reads CASANVGTDTQYF. The CDR3 DNA follows: TGCGCCAGCGCCAACGTGGGGACAGATACGCAGTATTTT.

A few counts support this clonotype. The chain links TRBV7-2 to TRBJ2-6; D tentatively reads TRBD1 or TRBD2 (5 bases each). Germline V gene data show CDR1 as SGHTA and CDR2 as FQGNSA. The V and J ends lost 11 bases and 1 base respectively, with 15 bases between them. CDR3 length equals 15 residues. CDR3 residues: CAGQRDRSGANVLTF. The CDR3 coding sequence is TGTGCCGGGCAAAGGGACCGTTCTGGGGCCAACGTCCTGACTTTC. Combining the CDR3 with reference TRBV7-2 and TRBJ2-6 gives the whole variable domain GAGVSQSPSNKVTEKGKDVELRCDPISGHTALYWYRQSLGQGLEFLIYFQGNSAPDKSGLPSDRFSAERTGGSVSTLTIQRTQQEDSAVYLCAGQRDRSGANVLTFGAGSRLTVL.

The V and J genes are TRBV4-3 and TRBJ2-3, with 9 bases aligning to TRBD2. This CDR3 is built from 19 residues. Per germline, CDR1 LGHNA and CDR2 YSLEER. The junction had 13 bases not matched to a gene; V was cut back by 1 base and J by 2 bases. In nucleotides, the CDR3 is TGCGCCAGCAGCCAAGCCGGAGCGGGGGGATGGAGCAACACAGATACGCAGTATTTT. Protein product: CASSQAGAGGWSNTDTQYF.

This clonotype came up a few times. The chain has TRBV20-1 and TRBJ1-2, with D tentatively TRBD1 (5 bases). From germline, CDR1 is DFQATT and CDR2 SNEGSKA (reference sequence). V lost 6 bases to trimming and J lost 8 bases, with 13 bases between them. The CDR3 is 11 residues long. CDR3 loop: CSANGGGGYTF. As DNA, the CDR3 is TGCAGTGCCAACGGGGGGGGAGGCTACACCTTC.

This clonotype was found many times. The chain carries TRBV12-3 or TRBV12-4 and TRBJ2-2; perhaps TRBD1 as D (5 bases). V was clipped by 4 bases and J by 3 bases, with 12 bases between them. CDR3 length: 15 residues. The CDR3 DNA reads TGTGCCAGCAGTTCCGCAGGGTCCCACACCGGGGAGCTGTTTTTT. It codes for CASSSAGSHTGELFF.

In its sample, this clonotype was seen a few times. The genes are TRBV9 and TRBJ2-2; 8 nucleotides line up with TRBD2. The CDR3 is 17 amino acids. Germline lookup yields CDR1 SGDLS and CDR2 YYNGEE. The V and J ends lost 0 bases and 4 bases, in that order; junction bases with no gene match: 8. Written as DNA, the CDR3 is TGTGCCAGCAGCGTAGGAAGCGGGAGTTCTCTCACCGGGGAGCTGTTTTTT. Protein: CASSVGSGSSLTGELFF. Based on the CDR3 plus reference TRBV9 and TRBJ2-2, the full variable domain is DSGVTQTPKHLITATGQRVTLRCSPRSGDLSVYWYQQSLDQGLQFLIQYYNGEERAKGNILERFSAQQFPDLHSELNLSSLELGDSALYFCASSVGSGSSLTGELFFGEGSRLTVL.

The gene calls are TRBV27 and TRBJ1-1; no clear D gene. Germline CDR1 is MNHEY and CDR2 is SMNVEV (reference sequence). The CDR3 is 14 amino acids. V was clipped by 1 base and J by 11 bases, with 17 bases between them. The CDR3: CASSLYSRTGRAFF. The CDR3 nucleotides read TGTGCCAGCAGTTTATATTCACGGACTGGCAGGGCTTTCTTT.

This clonotype occurred once. This chain joins TRBV20-1 and TRBJ1-2, with 9 nucleotides matching TRBD1. V trimming: 2 bases; J trimming: 5 bases; junction bases outside the gene matches: 6. Germline V gene lookup returns CDR1 DFQATT and CDR2 SNEGSKA (reference sequence). CDR3 size: 14 residues. CDR3 DNA sequence: TGCAGTGCTAGAACCCGGACAGGGGAGTATGGCTACACCTTC. It translates to CSARTRTGEYGYTF.

CDR3 DNA: TGTGCCAGCAGTGCATTGGTCGGGGCAAGGAACACCGGGGAGCTGTTTTTT. This sequence encodes CASSALVGARNTGELFF. This chain joins TRBV6-2 or TRBV6-3 and TRBJ2-2; possibly TRBD1 or TRBD2 for D (5 bases each). Between the trimmed V and J ends, which lost 5 bases and 1 base, there was a span of 17 bases. Germline assignment: CDR1 MNHEY and CDR2 SVGEGT. The CDR3 loop spans 17 amino acids.

The V gene is TRBV7-6, the J gene TRBJ1-1, with TRBD1 identical over 10 bases. Germline CDR1 is SGHVS and CDR2 is FNYEAQ. J gave up 5 bases and V 5 bases, and 11 bases lay outside the gene matches. The CDR3 covers 16 residues. The CDR3 here is CASSLLTRTGGTEAFF. CDR3 DNA: TGTGCCAGCAGCCTGCTTACCCGGACAGGGGGTACTGAAGCTTTCTTT.

The V and J genes are TRBV29-1 and TRBJ2-1; a possible D gene is TRBD1 (6 bases). Germline V gene data show CDR1 as SQVTM and CDR2 as ANQGSEA. The V gene lost 4 bases and the J gene lost 10 bases, with 14 bases spanning the gap. This CDR3 comprises 12 residues. The CDR3 DNA reads TGCAGCGTTGTGGCCCCTGGGGGCGAGCAGTTCTTC. Residues: CSVVAPGGEQFF.

This clonotype has more than one count but fewer than ten. The V and J genes are TRBV7-2 and TRBJ2-3, with 13 bases fitting TRBD2. J gave up 8 bases and V 0 bases, and 8 bases lay outside the gene matches. The germline V gene has CDR1 SGHTA and CDR2 FQGNSA. The CDR3 contains 17 residues. The CDR3 DNA reads TGTGCCAGCAGCTTAGCGATAAGGACTAGCGGGGGTGGTACGCAGTATTTT. This gives the protein CASSLAIRTSGGGTQYF.

This clonotype occurred a few times. This chain uses TRBV5-1 with TRBJ1-2; D not certain. The germline gives CDR1 SGHRS, CDR2 YFSETQ. The CDR3 contains 13 residues. Trimming took 2 bases from V and 4 from J, leaving 9 bases between them. In nucleotides, the CDR3 is TGCGCCAGCAGCTTCGGGGTGATCTATGGCTACACCTTC. Amino acid sequence: CASSFGVIYGYTF.

This rearrangement joins TRBV6-1 to TRBJ2-1, with D perhaps TRBD1 (5 bases). The CDR3 has 13 amino acids. The germline gives CDR1 MNHNS, CDR2 SASEGT. V shed 6 bases and J shed 9 bases, with 15 bases lying between them. Here the CDR3 DNA reads TGTGCCAGCAGCCCTAGACAGTTTAGTGAGCAGTTCTTC. Translating gives CASSPRQFSEQFF.

This clonotype came up many times. V is TRBV5-1 and J is TRBJ1-4; D is undetermined. V lost 3 bases and J lost 0, with 6 bases in between. Per the germline V gene, CDR1 is SGHRS and CDR2 is YFSETQ. CDR3 length equals 14 residues. DNA of the CDR3: TGCGCCAGCAGCTCCGGGGCAACTAATGAAAAACTGTTTTTT. Translated, it gives CASSSGATNEKLFF.

This clonotype was found a few times. The gene calls are TRBV18 and TRBJ1-1; D is unresolved. The CDR3 loop spans 12 amino acids. With 3 bases removed from V and 4 bases from J, the gap between germline ends came to 6 bases. Germline CDR1 reads KGHSH; CDR2 reads LQKENI. DNA of the CDR3: TGTGCCAGCTCACCCTACAGCACTGAAGCTTTCTTT. The encoded protein is CASSPYSTEAFF.

With respect to this clonotype: This may arise from a read error, as a much more abundant clone is one base away. The chain is built from TRBV28 and TRBJ2-1; the D gene is possibly TRBD2 (5 bases). This CDR3 has 13 residues. The germline CDR1 and CDR2 sequences are MDHEN and SYDVKM. V was cut by 5 bases and J by 9 bases, with 14 bases left in between. DNA for the CDR3: TGTGCCAGCAGTCGGCTAGCAGATACTGAGCAGTTCTTC. Protein product: CASSRLADTEQFF.

The J gene is TRBJ2-7, the V gene TRBV10-3, with 7 positions matching TRBD1. The CDR3 is 15 amino acids. Trimming took 2 bases from V and 5 from J; bases not matched to a gene: 9. Per the germline V gene, CDR1 is ENHRY and CDR2 is SYGVKD. CDR3 sequence reads: CAISEDTTGRHEQYF. CDR3 DNA: TGTGCCATCAGTGAGGATACGACAGGGCGCCACGAGCAGTACTTC.

The J gene is TRBJ2-4, the V gene TRBV12-3 or TRBV12-4; 10 bases are a match to TRBD2. The CDR3 totals 18 residues. Germline trimming cut 1 base from V and 2 bases from J; bases unmatched to any gene: 8. DNA of the CDR3: TGTGCCAGCAGTTTAGGGGTCCTAGCGGGGGCGTCCAAAAACATTCAGTACTTC. Protein product: CASSLGVLAGASKNIQYF.

This clonotype was seen many times. This chain joins TRBV20-1 and TRBJ2-1; 11 bases align to TRBD2. Germline values: CDR1 DFQATT, CDR2 SNEGSKA (reference sequence). J gave up 0 bases and V 5 bases, and 6 bases lay outside the gene matches. The CDR3 is 16 amino acids. CDR3 in DNA: TGCAGTGCTCCACGACTAGCGGGGATCTCCTACAATGAGCAGTTCTTC. Encoded protein: CSAPRLAGISYNEQFF.